The entry below describes one TCR beta chain. From germline, CDR1 is ENHRY and CDR2 SYGVKD. The CDR3 covers 15 residues. Trimming removed 5 bases from V and 5 bases from J; junction bases left unmatched: 6. The sample originates from a study of T cells after somatic rescue of genetic block. TCRdb keeps only in-frame clones here, not all; method: immunoSEQ multiplex PCR. There are 100,000 to 120,000 clones in the sample; about 93% occur only once, and about 1.5% lies in the top ten. The sequence was obtained from a woman under 30. V usage is TRBV10-3 and J usage is TRBJ2-2; TRBD1 aligns across 9 bases. Sequencing was carried out using peripheral blood mononuclear cells (PBMCs). In DNA, the CDR3 is TGTGCCATCAGTACTCGGACAGGGGTGACCGGGGAGCTGTTTTTT. It is translated as CAISTRTGVTGELFF.